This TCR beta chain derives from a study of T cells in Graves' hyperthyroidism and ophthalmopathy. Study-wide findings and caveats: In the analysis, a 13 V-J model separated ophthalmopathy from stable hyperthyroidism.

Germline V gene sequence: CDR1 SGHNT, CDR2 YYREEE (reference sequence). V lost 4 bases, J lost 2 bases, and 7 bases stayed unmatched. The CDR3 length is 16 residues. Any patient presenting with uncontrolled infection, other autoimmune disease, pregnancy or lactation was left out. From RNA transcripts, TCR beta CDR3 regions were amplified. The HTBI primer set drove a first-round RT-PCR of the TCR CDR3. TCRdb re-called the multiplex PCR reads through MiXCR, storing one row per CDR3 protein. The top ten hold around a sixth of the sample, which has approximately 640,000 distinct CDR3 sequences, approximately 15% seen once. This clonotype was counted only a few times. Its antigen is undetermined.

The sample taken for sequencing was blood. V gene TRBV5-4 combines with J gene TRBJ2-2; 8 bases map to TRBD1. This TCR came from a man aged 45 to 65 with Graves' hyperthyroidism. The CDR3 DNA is TGTGCCAGCAGCCCCGGACAGGGCCCTAACACCGGGGAGCTGTTTTTT. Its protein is CASSPGQGPNTGELFF.